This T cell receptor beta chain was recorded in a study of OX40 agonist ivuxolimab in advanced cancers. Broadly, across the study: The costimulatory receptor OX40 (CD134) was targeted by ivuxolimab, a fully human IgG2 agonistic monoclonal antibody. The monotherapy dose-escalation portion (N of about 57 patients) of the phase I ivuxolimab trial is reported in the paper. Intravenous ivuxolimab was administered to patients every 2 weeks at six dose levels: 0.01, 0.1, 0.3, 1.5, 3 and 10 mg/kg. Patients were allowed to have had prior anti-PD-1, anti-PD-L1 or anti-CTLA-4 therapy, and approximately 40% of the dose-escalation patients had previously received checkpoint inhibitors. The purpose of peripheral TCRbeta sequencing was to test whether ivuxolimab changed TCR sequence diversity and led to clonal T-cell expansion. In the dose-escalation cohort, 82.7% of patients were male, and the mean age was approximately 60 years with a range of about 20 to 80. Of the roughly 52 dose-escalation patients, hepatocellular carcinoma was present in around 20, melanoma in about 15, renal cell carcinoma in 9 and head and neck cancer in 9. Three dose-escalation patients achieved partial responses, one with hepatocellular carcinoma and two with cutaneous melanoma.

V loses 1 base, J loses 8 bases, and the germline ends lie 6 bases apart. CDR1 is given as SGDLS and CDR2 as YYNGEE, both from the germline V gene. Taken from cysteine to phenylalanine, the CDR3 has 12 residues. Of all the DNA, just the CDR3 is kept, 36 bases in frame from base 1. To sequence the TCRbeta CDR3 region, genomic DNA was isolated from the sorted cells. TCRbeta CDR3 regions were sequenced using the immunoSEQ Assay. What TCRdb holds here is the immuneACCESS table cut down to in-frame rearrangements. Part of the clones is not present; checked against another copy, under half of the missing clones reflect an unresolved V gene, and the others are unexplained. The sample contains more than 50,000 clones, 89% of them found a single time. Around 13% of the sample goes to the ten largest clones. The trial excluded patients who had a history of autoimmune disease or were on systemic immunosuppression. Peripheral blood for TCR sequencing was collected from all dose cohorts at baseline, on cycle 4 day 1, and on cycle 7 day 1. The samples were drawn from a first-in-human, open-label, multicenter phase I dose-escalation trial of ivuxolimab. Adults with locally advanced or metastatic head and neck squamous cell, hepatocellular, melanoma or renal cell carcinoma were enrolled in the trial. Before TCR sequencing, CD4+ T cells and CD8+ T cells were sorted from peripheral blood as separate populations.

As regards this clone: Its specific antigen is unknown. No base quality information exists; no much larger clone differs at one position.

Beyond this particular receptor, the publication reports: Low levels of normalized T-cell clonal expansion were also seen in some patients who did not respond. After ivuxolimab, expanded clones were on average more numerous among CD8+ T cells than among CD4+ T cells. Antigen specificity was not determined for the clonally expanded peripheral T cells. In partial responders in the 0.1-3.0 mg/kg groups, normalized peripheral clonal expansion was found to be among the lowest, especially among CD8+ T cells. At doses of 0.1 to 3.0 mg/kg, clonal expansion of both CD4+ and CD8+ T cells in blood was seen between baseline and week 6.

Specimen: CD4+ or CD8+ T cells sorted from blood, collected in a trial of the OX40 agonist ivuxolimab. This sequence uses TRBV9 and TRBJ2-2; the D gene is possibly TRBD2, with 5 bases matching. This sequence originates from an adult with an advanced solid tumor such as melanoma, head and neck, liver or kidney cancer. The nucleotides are TGTGCCAGCAGCGTACGGACTGGGGAGCTGTTTTTT. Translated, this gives CASSVRTGELFF.